This is a list of T cell receptor beta chains from one sample in a study of T-cell reconstitution after alpha-beta-depleted transplantation in children. A single record per CDR3 protein comes from TCRdb applying MiXCR to the PCR reads. This table holds some 600,000 distinct CDR3 sequences, 13% found once. This sample comprised PBMCs, mostly from graft donor cells, obtained 360 days after TCRalphabeta/CD19-depleted stem cell transplant. The receptors here all came from a male patient aged 10 to 17 who had a stem cell transplant for acute myeloid leukemia, so the T cells may come from the graft donor. CDR3s include the opening cysteine and the closing phenylalanine or tryptophan. A D gene is named only where the DNA matches it firmly. Only part of the rows carry a size: once, few, many, or a class if the clone is expanded.

abundance,len,v_gene,j_gene,d_gene,CDR3nt,CDR3aa
many,16,TRBV20-1,TRBJ2-1,TRBD2,TGCAGTGCTAGAGATAGGACTAGCGGGAGGGCCAATGAGCAGTTCTTC,CSARDRTSGRANEQFF
-,16,TRBV5-1,TRBJ1-3,TRBD1,TGCGCCAGCAGCTTGGCGGCAGGGGGCTCTGGAAACACCATATATTTT,CASSLAAGGSGNTIYF
-,14,TRBV28,TRBJ1-1,TRBD1,TGTGCCAGCAGCGTACAGGGGGAAAAGCGAAACGCTGAATTT,CASSVQGEKRNAEF
many,15,TRBV29-1,TRBJ2-1,TRBD2,TGCAGCGTTCGACTAGCGGGAGCCCTTTACAATGAGCAGTTCTTC,CSVRLAGALYNEQFF
few,13,TRBV20-1,TRBJ1-1,-,TGCAGTGCTATCCCAATCCCCGGCACTGAAGCTTTCTTT,CSAIPIPGTEAFF
few,15,TRBV21-1,TRBJ1-2,-,TGTGCCAGCAGCGATCAGGGGGCGCGGAACTATGGCTACACCTTC,CASSDQGARNYGYTF
-,13,TRBV29-1,TRBJ2-1,-,TGCAGCGTTGAGGTTAACAGATACAATGAGCAGTTCTTC,CSVEVNRYNEQFF
-,15,TRBV7-8,TRBJ2-5,-,TGTGCCAGCAGCTTAGTGCAGGGGATATTTGGGACCCAGTACTTC,CASSLVQGIFGTQYF
few,13,TRBV5-1,TRBJ2-5,-,TGCGCCAGCAGCTTGGGCCGGCCGGGCACCCAGTACTTC,CASSLGRPGTQYF
-,13,TRBV25-1,TRBJ1-2,-,TGTGCCAGCAGTCCCACCCTCGCCCGGGGCTACACCTTC,CASSPTLARGYTF
-,17,TRBV20-1,TRBJ2-1,TRBD2,TGCAGTGCTAGAATTCAAATCACGGGACTAGCGGACAATGAGCAGTTCTTC,CSARIQITGLADNEQFF
-,15,TRBV5-1,TRBJ1-3,-,TGCGCCAGCAGCCAGGTAGCGGTCTCTGGAAACACCATATATTTT,CASSQVAVSGNTIYF
-,15,TRBV28,TRBJ1-2,TRBD1,TGTGCCAGCAGTCCCCCGGACAGGGTGGCAAATGGCTACACCTTC,CASSPPDRVANGYTF
many,15,TRBV20-1,TRBJ2-3,TRBD1,TGCAGTGCTAGGGAGGACAGGGGCGGCACAGATACGCAGTATTTT,CSAREDRGGTDTQYF
many,15,TRBV20-1,TRBJ2-7,-,TGCAGTGCTAAACGGGACGGAAGAGGATCCTACGAGCAGTACTTC,CSAKRDGRGSYEQYF
few,11,TRBV9,TRBJ2-7,-,TGTGCCAGCAGGGGCCCTCGCGAGCAGTACTTC,CASRGPREQYF
few,14,TRBV6-5,TRBJ2-7,-,TGTGCCAGCAGTTTACTTCCCGGTGCTGGCGAGCAGTACTTC,CASSLLPGAGEQYF
-,15,TRBV15,TRBJ2-5,-,TGTGCCACCAGCAGAGACCGGGGTTACCAAGAGACCCAGTACTTC,CATSRDRGYQETQYF
few,16,TRBV4-2,TRBJ1-1,-,TGTGCCAGCAGCCAAACTTCGTGGGGGATGTTACCTGAAGCTTTCTTT,CASSQTSWGMLPEAFF
-,12,TRBV3-1,TRBJ2-6,-,TGTGCCAGCGGAACACTACCTAACGTCCTGACTTTC,CASGTLPNVLTF
few,13,TRBV18,TRBJ2-7,-,TGTGCCAGCTCAGCCGACCAGGCCTACGAGCAGTACTTC,CASSADQAYEQYF
-,17,TRBV27,TRBJ2-3,-,TGTGCCAGCAGTTGGTCCCCGTGGGCGGACGAGGCAGATACGCAGTATTTT,CASSWSPWADEADTQYF
few,15,TRBV28,TRBJ1-1,-,TGTGCCACCGATGACTTACTAATAGTGAACACTGAAGCTTTCTTT,CATDDLLIVNTEAFF
-,10,TRBV25-1,TRBJ2-1,-,TGTGCCAGCAGGGGCATAGTTCCGTTCTTC,CASRGIVPFF
few,16,TRBV4-2,TRBJ2-1,-,TGTGCCAGCAGCCCCTCAGGGACACGAGTCTACAATGAGCAGTTCTTC,CASSPSGTRVYNEQFF
-,17,TRBV3-1,TRBJ2-3,TRBD2,TGTGCCAGCAGCCTAATGACTAGCGGGAGGTGGGCAGATACGCAGTATTTT,CASSLMTSGRWADTQYF
few,14,TRBV7-2,TRBJ2-7,TRBD1,TGTGCCAGCAGCTTCTTCAGACAGGGCTACGAGCAGTACTTC,CASSFFRQGYEQYF
many,16,TRBV20-1,TRBJ2-1,-,TGCAGTGCTAGAGATTTAGCCCCGTCGGCATACAATGAGCAGTTCTTC,CSARDLAPSAYNEQFF
-,13,TRBV20-1,TRBJ1-5,TRBD1,TGCAGTGCTAGACAGGGGGGTAATCAGCCCCAGCATTTT,CSARQGGNQPQHF
few,16,TRBV10-3,TRBJ1-5,TRBD1,TGTGCCATCAGTGATTCTACAGGGGGTAGGGGTCAGCCCCAGCATTTT,CAISDSTGGRGQPQHF
-,15,TRBV12-3/TRBV12-4,TRBJ2-5,-,TGTGCCAGCAATGCCTCGCTGTATATTCTCGAGACCCAGTACTTC,CASNASLYILETQYF
many,17,TRBV21-1,TRBJ2-7,-,TGTGCCAGCAGCAAAGCGGTACCGGGACTAGCGGCATACGAGCAGTACTTC,CASSKAVPGLAAYEQYF
many,19,TRBV5-1,TRBJ2-1,TRBD2,TGCGCCAGCAGCGCCGTCCCGGGACTAGCGGGAGGGCCACTTAATGAGCAGTTCTTC,CASSAVPGLAGGPLNEQFF
few,16,TRBV6-5,TRBJ2-7,TRBD1,TGTGCCAGCAGTTACTCGATAGTGACAGGGATATACGAGCAGTACTTC,CASSYSIVTGIYEQYF
few,14,TRBV28,TRBJ2-7,TRBD1,TGTGCCAGCAGTTCGCCGACAGGGCCCTACGAGCAGTACTTC,CASSSPTGPYEQYF
-,17,TRBV28,TRBJ2-5,TRBD1,TGTGCCAGCAGTTTTATCGCCGGGACAGGGATCCGAGAGACCCAGTACTTC,CASSFIAGTGIRETQYF
-,13,TRBV28,TRBJ2-7,TRBD1,TGTGCCAGCATCGAGGACAGGGGCCACGAGCAGTACTTC,CASIEDRGHEQYF
many,17,TRBV20-1,TRBJ2-2,TRBD2,TGCAGCCTAATGACTTCATCTAGCGGGAGGAACACCGGGGAGCTGTTTTTT,CSLMTSSSGRNTGELFF
-,16,TRBV9,TRBJ2-1,-,TGTGCCAGCAGCTCCCACTGGGGGGAGATGGACAATGAGCAGTTCTTC,CASSSHWGEMDNEQFF
many,14,TRBV25-1,TRBJ2-7,-,TGTGCCAGCAGTGTCGGTCCGGGGGCTTACGAGCAGTACTTC,CASSVGPGAYEQYF
-,13,TRBV7-2,TRBJ2-5,TRBD2,TGTGCCAGCACCCTCGGGGGGGTGGAGACCCAGTACTTC,CASTLGGVETQYF
many,11,TRBV6-2/TRBV6-3,TRBJ2-7,-,TGTGCCAGCAAAGTTCTTGGAGAGCAGTACTTC,CASKVLGEQYF
few,17,TRBV3-1,TRBJ2-5,-,TGTGCCAGCAGCCAGCTCAGAGATACGACAGTCCAAGAGACCCAGTACTTC,CASSQLRDTTVQETQYF
-,17,TRBV4-2,TRBJ2-5,-,TGTGCCAGCAGCCAAGACGAAGGGGGGGCCCCCCAAGAGACCCAGTACTTC,CASSQDEGGAPQETQYF
-,14,TRBV6-1,TRBJ2-7,-,TGTGCCAGCCATCGGTCTTCAGGGCCTGGAGAGCAGTACTTC,CASHRSSGPGEQYF
few,17,TRBV20-1,TRBJ2-1,TRBD2,TGCAGTGCTAGGCCCCCGGGGGGTCTTAGCTCCTACAATGAGCAGTTCTTC,CSARPPGGLSSYNEQFF
-,16,TRBV7-6,TRBJ2-1,TRBD2,TGTGCCAGCAGTTTAGAACTAGCGGGAGGGAGGTATGAGCAGTTCTTC,CASSLELAGGRYEQFF
many,13,TRBV4-3,TRBJ2-4,-,TGCGCCAGCAGCCAAGATCAGGGAATCATTCAGTACTTC,CASSQDQGIIQYF
-,14,TRBV5-1,TRBJ1-2,-,TGCGCCAGCAGCTCAGACAGGCAAGACTATGGCTACACCTTC,CASSSDRQDYGYTF
few,15,TRBV11-2,TRBJ2-1,-,TGTGCCAGCAGCCCAATCAAGGGGGGAATACGTGAGCAGTTCTTC,CASSPIKGGIREQFF
many,13,TRBV5-1,TRBJ2-2,-,TGCGCCAGCAGTCATCTAATCACCGGGGAGCTGTTTTTT,CASSHLITGELFF
few,15,TRBV7-2,TRBJ2-1,-,TGTGCCAGCACCTTTAAAGTGGACAACTACAATGAGCAGTTCTTC,CASTFKVDNYNEQFF
many,17,TRBV9,TRBJ2-1,TRBD2,TGTGCCAGCAGCGTAGATGGACTAGCGGGCACCTACAATGAGCAGTTCTTC,CASSVDGLAGTYNEQFF
-,16,TRBV7-2,TRBJ1-4,TRBD1,TGTGCCAGCAGCTTGTCCGGGACAGTGAATAATGAAAAACTGTTTTTT,CASSLSGTVNNEKLFF
-,13,TRBV29-1,TRBJ2-7,-,TGCAGCGTTGCCCCGTTACACTTGAACGAGCAGTACTTC,CSVAPLHLNEQYF
-,13,TRBV12-3/TRBV12-4,TRBJ2-5,-,TGTGCCAGCAGTTTGCGACTGGGCGGGACCCAGTACTTC,CASSLRLGGTQYF
few,15,TRBV27,TRBJ1-1,-,TGTGCCAGCAGTTTAGGTCCAGGGATAGACACTGAAGCTTTCTTT,CASSLGPGIDTEAFF
-,12,TRBV29-1,TRBJ2-7,-,TGCAGCGTTGTCAGGGGAATCGACGAGCAGTACTTC,CSVVRGIDEQYF